Each of the 27 T cell receptor beta chains below was sequenced from the same sample in a study of T cell repertoires in cytomegalovirus infection. Antigens for these TCRs are unknown. TCRdb reprocessed the reads with MiXCR, giving one entry per CDR3 protein. The repertoire consists of about 470,000 distinct CDR3 sequences, with approximately 46% occurring once and the leading ten covering around 45%. Sequencing was performed on cultured PBMCs, taken from culture after CMV antigen stimulation. Receptors were obtained from a human donor in good health (CMV status not recorded). Some clones in this sample may be carry-over from other donors' samples.

The chain couples TRBV19 to TRBJ1-5, with D possibly matching TRBD1 (5 bases). The V end was cut by 3 bases, the J end by 6 bases, with 12 bases between. The CDR3 is 14 residues long. From germline, CDR1 is LNHDA and CDR2 SQIVND (reference sequence). CDR3: CASSIPRASQPQHF. The CDR3 DNA sequence: TGTGCCAGTAGTATCCCCAGGGCGAGTCAGCCCCAGCATTTT.

This rearrangement joins TRBV19 to TRBJ2-1; 14 bases align to TRBD2. The J segment lost 9 bases and the V segment lost 4 bases, leaving 5 bases of the junction unmatched. The V gene's germline CDR1 is LNHDA and CDR2 SQIVND (reference sequence). The CDR3 totals 15 residues. The CDR3 loop reads CASSRLAGGLGEQFF. The CDR3 DNA sequence: TGTGCCAGTAGTAGACTAGCGGGGGGGCTCGGTGAGCAGTTCTTC.

CDR3 residues: CAISDIRLGFTYEQYF. CDR3 DNA sequence: TGTGCCATCAGTGACATACGCCTGGGCTTCACCTACGAGCAGTACTTC. The chain combines TRBV10-3 with TRBJ2-7; no clear D gene. V was cut by 3 bases and J by 2 bases, with 17 bases left in between. CDR1 and CDR2 (germline): ENHRY, SYGVKD. The CDR3 contains 16 residues.

The rearrangement links TRBV7-9 to TRBJ2-2; the D gene is possibly TRBD1 (6 bases). CDR3 length: 15 amino acids. The ends were cut back, 5 bases at V and 6 bases at J, with 16 bases in the middle. Germline CDR1 and CDR2: SEHNR and FQNEAQ (reference sequence). The CDR3 sequence is CASSGGVQGPGELFF. CDR3 coding DNA: TGTGCCAGCAGCGGGGGTGTACAGGGACCCGGGGAGCTGTTTTTT.

Ten or more counts support this clonotype. The chain links TRBV7-2 to TRBJ1-1, with D maybe TRBD1 (5 bases). The CDR3 totals 13 residues. CDR1 is SGHTA, CDR2 FQGNSA, per germline. The V end was cut by 4 bases, the J end by 1 base, with 7 bases between. The CDR3 spells CASSWDGNTEAFF. The CDR3 DNA reads TGTGCCAGCAGCTGGGACGGGAACACTGAAGCTTTCTTT.

The genes are TRBV7-1 and TRBJ1-5; D perhaps matches TRBD1 (6 bases). TRBV7-1 is noted as an ORF with a role that remains uncertain. V was trimmed by 5 bases and J by 3 bases, leaving 11 bases between them. This CDR3 spans 14 amino acids. This CDR3 reads CASSPWTDNQPQHF. The CDR3 DNA is TGTGCCAGCAGCCCCTGGACAGACAATCAGCCCCAGCATTTT.

The chain combines TRBV6-1 with TRBJ2-4, with TRBD2 matching over 16 bases. CDR3 length: 18 residues. Germline V gene data show CDR1 as MNHNS and CDR2 as SASEGT. V dropped 5 bases and J dropped 4; count of bases not matched to a gene: 8. As DNA, the CDR3 is TGTGCCAGCAGTTATCAGGGACTAGCGGGGGGGGGGAAAAACATTCAGTACTTC. It specifies CASSYQGLAGGGKNIQYF.

This clonotype was detected a few times. The chain combines TRBV6-1 with TRBJ2-7; D unresolved. With 6 bases removed from V and 3 bases from J, the gap between germline ends came to 15 bases. The CDR3 spans 14 residues. The V gene's germline CDR1 is MNHNS and CDR2 SASEGT. CDR3 in DNA: TGTGCCAGCAGCCCGCCTGGTAACGGCTACGAGCAGTACTTC. It translates to CASSPPGNGYEQYF.

This clonotype occurred a few times. This rearrangement joins TRBV28 to TRBJ2-7, with TRBD2 matching 8 bases. After removal of 4 bases from V and 2 bases from J, the junction contained 7 bases not matched to a gene. The CDR3 spans 15 residues. Germline V gene sequence: CDR1 MDHEN, CDR2 SYDVKM. The CDR3 reads CASSSWAGGTYEQYF. In DNA form, the CDR3 reads TGTGCCAGCAGTTCCTGGGCGGGGGGTACCTACGAGCAGTACTTC. The complete variable domain, with remaining parts taken from reference TRBV28 and TRBJ2-7, reads DVKVTQSSRYLVKRTGEKVFLECVQDMDHENMFWYRQDPGLGLRLIYFSYDVKMKEKGDIPEGYSVSREKKERFSLILESASTNQTSMYLCASSSWAGGTYEQYFGPGTRLTVT.

V gene TRBV10-3 combines with J gene TRBJ2-1; D is perhaps TRBD1 or TRBD2 (5 bases each). Germline assignment: CDR1 ENHRY and CDR2 SYGVKD. The CDR3 runs 13 residues. V was trimmed by 11 bases and J by 2 bases, leaving 13 bases between them. CDR3 nucleotide sequence: TGTGCCTTAGGGACCCCGACCTACAATGAGCAGTTCTTC. It translates to CALGTPTYNEQFF.

The CDR3 DNA reads TGTGCCAGCAGTTCTTGGGGATCCGAGCAGTACTTC. Its protein product is CASSSWGSEQYF. The rearrangement uses TRBV6-5 and TRBJ2-7; D gene uncertain. The V gene's germline CDR1 is MNHEY and CDR2 SVGAGI. The CDR3 totals 12 residues. V gave up 4 bases and J gave up 6 bases, with 10 bases separating them.

The chain employs TRBV7-2 and TRBJ2-7; D is undetermined. CDR3 length: 13 amino acids. The V gene's germline CDR1 is SGHTA and CDR2 FQGNSA. V was cut by 0 bases and J by 3 bases, with 6 bases left in between. DNA of the CDR3: TGTGCCAGCAGCTTAGCGAACAACTACGAGCAGTACTTC. As protein: CASSLANNYEQYF.

This rearrangement joins TRBV6-5 to TRBJ2-1; D call uncertain. Germline V lookup: CDR1 MNHEY, CDR2 SVGAGI. The CDR3 extends over 13 amino acids. V was cut by 0 bases and J by 5 bases, with 5 bases left in between. This CDR3 reads CASSYSSNNEQFF. In DNA, the CDR3 is TGTGCCAGCAGTTACTCTTCCAACAATGAGCAGTTCTTC.

The rearrangement uses TRBV27 and TRBJ1-1; 9 nucleotides agree with TRBD1. This CDR3 has 13 amino acids. Germline values: CDR1 MNHEY, CDR2 SMNVEV (reference sequence). V shed 3 bases, J shed 10 bases, and the junction held 6 bases outside the gene matches. CDR3 in amino acids: CASSFATGGVAFF. The CDR3 DNA reads as TGTGCCAGCAGTTTCGCGACAGGGGGAGTAGCTTTCTTT.

This clonotype was picked up many times. The chain has TRBV7-2 and TRBJ2-1; 7 bases map to TRBD2. There are 16 residues in the CDR3. Germline CDR1 SGHTA, CDR2 FQGNSA. The ends lost 1 base at V and 5 bases at J; junction bases unmatched: 8. Written as DNA, the CDR3 is TGTGCCAGCAGCTTAGTTCTCTTGGCGGGGGACAATGAGCAGTTCTTC. Encoded protein: CASSLVLLAGDNEQFF.

This clonotype was counted only a few times. The rearrangement links TRBV7-9 to TRBJ1-1, with D perhaps TRBD1 (6 bases). The CDR3 extends over 15 amino acids. V shed 5 bases and J shed 1 base, with 14 bases lying between them. Germline CDR1 and CDR2: SEHNR and FQNEAQ (reference sequence). The CDR3 sequence is CASSGWTDKNTEAFF. CDR3 DNA sequence: TGTGCCAGCAGCGGATGGACAGACAAGAACACTGAAGCTTTCTTT.

The rearrangement joins TRBV7-9 to TRBJ2-5; D could derive from TRBD1 or TRBD2 (5 bases each). Germline V gene lookup returns CDR1 SEHNR and CDR2 FQNEAQ (reference sequence). V lost 8 bases, J lost 2 bases, and 15 bases lay in between. CDR3 size: 14 residues. CDR3 sequence: CASADPRGQETQYF. The CDR3 DNA follows: TGTGCCAGCGCGGACCCGAGGGGTCAAGAGACCCAGTACTTC.

This sequence joins TRBV28 and TRBJ1-4; D may be TRBD1 (5 bases). Germline V gene lookup returns CDR1 MDHEN and CDR2 SYDVKM. The CDR3 spans 15 residues. The V end was cut by 6 bases, the J end by 0 bases, with 11 bases between. The chain's CDR3 is CASRQLGATNEKLFF. Written as DNA, the CDR3 is TGTGCCAGCAGACAACTGGGGGCAACTAATGAAAAACTGTTTTTT.

In its sample, this clonotype was seen a few times. J is TRBJ2-3 and V is TRBV2, with D possibly being TRBD1 or TRBD2 (5 bases each). The CDR3 contains 13 residues. Germline-derived CDR1 and CDR2 are SNHLY and FYNNEI. Trimming pared 8 bases from V and 4 bases from J, leaving 13 bases between. This chain's CDR3 is CASGAEGADTQYF. The CDR3 DNA is TGTGCCAGCGGGGCCGAGGGTGCAGATACGCAGTATTTT.

This clonotype was seen repeatedly, ten times or more. CDR3 sequence: CASSMAEETQYF. The CDR3 DNA reads TGTGCCAGTAGTATGGCAGAAGAGACCCAGTACTTC. This rearrangement joins TRBV19 to TRBJ2-5; no reliable D call. Per germline, CDR1 LNHDA and CDR2 SQIVND (reference sequence). This CDR3 comprises 12 residues. Trimming removed 3 bases at V and 3 bases at J, with 5 bases between.

This clonotype appeared many times. The chain uses TRBV7-2 and TRBJ2-1; 7 nucleotides line up with TRBD2. This CDR3 region has 15 residues. J lost 3 bases, V lost 6 bases, and 8 bases had no gene match. The germline gives CDR1 SGHTA, CDR2 FQGNSA. CDR3: CASSGGGSFYNEQFF. CDR3 nucleotides: TGTGCCAGCAGTGGGGGAGGGAGTTTCTACAATGAGCAGTTCTTC.

The chain is built from TRBV29-1 and TRBJ1-5, with D perhaps TRBD1 (6 bases). From germline, CDR1 is SQVTM and CDR2 ANQGSEA. This CDR3 has 14 amino acids. With 6 bases removed from V and 9 bases from J, the gap between germline ends came to 21 bases. The chain's CDR3 is CSVAETGPGRPQHF. CDR3 nucleotide sequence: TGCAGCGTCGCCGAGACAGGCCCCGGTAGGCCCCAGCATTTT.

The chain is built from TRBV25-1 and TRBJ1-2; 7 nucleotides agree with TRBD1. The CDR3 contains 13 residues. The ends lost 9 bases at V and 8 bases at J; junction bases unmatched: 12. Looked up from germline, CDR1 is MGHDK and CDR2 is SYGVNS. The CDR3 sequence: CASPTGKLRGYTF. The CDR3 DNA reads TGTGCCAGTCCGACAGGGAAACTCCGAGGCTACACCTTC.

A few counts support this clonotype. The V gene is TRBV7-2, the J gene TRBJ2-3; D may be TRBD2 (6 bases). V dropped 5 bases and J dropped 1 base, with 13 bases sitting between them. CDR1 and CDR2 from the germline V gene are SGHTA and FQGNSA. The CDR3 covers 15 residues. In DNA form, the CDR3 reads TGTGCCAGCAGCCACGCCGGGGGTGGCACAGATACGCAGTATTTT. Translating it yields CASSHAGGGTDTQYF.

Details on this clonotype: One junction end disagrees with the germline gene, perhaps due to a read error. This chain uses TRBV20-1 with TRBJ2-1; TRBD1 matches 9 bases. This CDR3 is 12 amino acids long. Germline V lookup: CDR1 DFQATT, CDR2 SNEGSKA (reference sequence). CDR3 DNA sequence: TGCAGTGCTCCTAATACGGGACAGGGCTTTATCTTC. Translating it yields CSAPNTGQGFIF.

The chain recombines TRBV5-5 with TRBJ2-1; 8 bases fit TRBD2. Germline CDR1 is SGHKS and CDR2 is YYEKEE (reference sequence). The ends lost 0 bases at V and 4 bases at J; junction bases unmatched: 6. The CDR3 has 16 residues. This chain's CDR3 is CASSLGAGEVYNEQFF. CDR3 nucleotides: TGTGCCAGCAGCTTGGGAGCGGGAGAAGTATACAATGAGCAGTTCTTC.

The chain combines TRBV28 with TRBJ1-5; D ambiguous. The ends were cut back, 6 bases at V and 0 bases at J, with 18 bases in the middle. CDR1 and CDR2 (germline): MDHEN, SYDVKM. This CDR3 spans 17 amino acids. The CDR3 region has the DNA TGTGCCAGCAGCCAGACCCCCAGCACGAATAGCAATCAGCCCCAGCATTTT. Its translation is CASSQTPSTNSNQPQHF.